This passage covers 30 T cell receptor beta chains from one sample sequenced in a study of cytomegalovirus exposure and HLA in healthy donors. The primer mix had 60 Vbeta and 13 Jbeta primers. The method was immunoSEQ multiplex PCR; TCRdb's version includes in-frame clones alone and lacks a portion of them. The table shows 150,000 to 200,000 clones, with around 79% occurring only once. The sample taken for sequencing was PBMCs. The receptors shown here come from a woman aged 45-60 years in good health and CMV-seronegative.

This CDR3 reads CARGGWWLSRTDTQYF. The CDR3 bases are TGTGCCAGGGGGGGATGGTGGCTAAGCCGCACAGATACGCAGTATTTT. J is TRBJ2-3 and V is TRBV21-1; the table's D call, TRBD2, was not checked against the DNA. TRBV21-1 is a pseudogene. This CDR3 is built from 16 residues.

The V call is TRBV27, the J call TRBJ1-1; 8 positions match TRBD1. Germline V gives CDR1 MNHEY, CDR2 SMNVEV (reference sequence). This CDR3 has 15 amino acids. V trimming: 7 bases; J trimming: 0 bases; junction bases outside the gene matches: 7. Written as DNA, the CDR3 is TGTGCCAGCAAAAGGACAGGGCGGGTGAACACTGAAGCTTTCTTT. The encoded protein is CASKRTGRVNTEAFF.

V gene TRBV6-6 combines with J gene TRBJ1-1, with a possible D match to TRBD1 (5 bases). This CDR3 has 12 amino acids. The germline CDR1 and CDR2 sequences are MNHNY and SVGAGI (reference sequence). The V gene lost 6 bases and the J gene lost 0 bases, with 5 bases spanning the gap. Written as DNA, the CDR3 is TGTGCCAGCAGAGGGGTGAACACTGAAGCTTTCTTT. Translating gives CASRGVNTEAFF.

The rearrangement joins TRBV28 to TRBJ2-3; 10 bases align to TRBD2. The CDR3 extends over 20 amino acids. V was clipped by 3 bases and J by 2 bases; unmatched bases: 17. Germline V gives CDR1 MDHEN, CDR2 SYDVKM. The CDR3 loop is CASSFNRLAGAITNTDTQYF. The CDR3 DNA reads TGTGCCAGCAGTTTTAACAGGCTAGCGGGAGCCATCACGAACACAGATACGCAGTATTTT.

The chain carries TRBV6-5 and TRBJ1-2, with TRBD1 matching 11 bases. Germline loops: CDR1 MNHEY, CDR2 SVGAGI. The CDR3 sequence is 13 residues long. J was trimmed by 7 bases and V by 6 bases; bases with no gene match: 4. CDR3 amino acids: CASRGQGVTGYTF. As DNA, the CDR3 is TGTGCCAGCAGGGGACAGGGGGTAACTGGCTACACCTTC.

The chain employs TRBV10-3 and TRBJ1-2, with D tentatively TRBD1 (6 bases). The CDR3 is 14 residues long. Between the trimmed V and J ends, which lost 7 bases and 3 bases, there was a span of 15 bases. Germline CDR1 reads ENHRY; CDR2 reads SYGVKD. CDR3 in DNA: TGTGCCATCAATACAGGGAGCTCGGACTATGGCTACACCTTC. Its protein is CAINTGSSDYGYTF.

V gene TRBV6-6 combines with J gene TRBJ2-4; D perhaps matches TRBD1 (6 bases). The ends were cut back, 3 bases at V and 7 bases at J, with 13 bases in the middle. The CDR3 contains 14 residues. CDR1 is MNHNY and CDR2 is SVGAGI in the germline V gene (reference sequence). The CDR3 nucleotides are TGTGCCAGCAGTTATGAGGACAGAGAGAACATTCAGTACTTC. Translating it yields CASSYEDRENIQYF.

The V and J genes are TRBV7-3 and TRBJ2-5, with 7 bases that match TRBD2. J gave up 6 bases and V 6 bases, and 10 bases lay outside the gene matches. This CDR3 has 14 amino acids. Germline CDR1 reads SGHTA; CDR2 reads FQGTGA. The CDR3 loop reads CASSSSGEGKTQYF. In nucleotides, the CDR3 is TGTGCCAGCAGTTCCTCGGGGGAGGGGAAGACCCAGTACTTC.

V gene TRBV7-6 combines with J gene TRBJ1-3; TRBD1 matches at 7 bases. The trim removed 5 bases at V and 0 bases at J, leaving 16 bases unmatched. The CDR3 is made up of 19 amino acids. Germline V gene data show CDR1 as SGHVS and CDR2 as FNYEAQ. The CDR3 spells CASSTRRLLTGNSGNTIYF. For the CDR3, the DNA is TGTGCCAGCAGCACCCGGCGGCTATTGACAGGGAACTCTGGAAACACCATATATTTT.

This chain uses TRBV6-4 with TRBJ1-2; 7 bases are a match to TRBD1. CDR3 length: 15 residues. Germline loops: CDR1 MRHNA, CDR2 SNTAGT. Trimming took 3 bases from V and 4 from J; bases not matched to a gene: 8. The CDR3 DNA reads as TGTGCCAGCAGTGAACACCGGGACAGCTCCTATGGCTACACCTTC. Its translation is CASSEHRDSSYGYTF.

This sequence joins TRBV4-3 and TRBJ1-6, with D hard to call. The CDR3 has 12 residues. V was pared by 2 bases and J by 7 bases, with 3 bases between. Looked up from germline, CDR1 is LGHNA and CDR2 is YSLEER. CDR3 nucleotide sequence: TGCGCCAGCAGCCAACAAAATTCACCCCTCCACTTT. It is translated as CASSQQNSPLHF.

This clone has only a few counts. V and J are TRBV5-1 and TRBJ1-1; TRBD1 matches 7 bases. J lost 1 base, V lost 0 bases, and 3 bases had no gene match. In germline, CDR1 is SGHRS, CDR2 YFSETQ. The CDR3 totals 15 residues. CDR3 sequence reads: CASSLGTGANTEAFF. The CDR3 nucleotides read TGCGCCAGCAGCTTGGGGACAGGAGCGAACACTGAAGCTTTCTTT.

The chain couples TRBV5-1 to TRBJ1-2; D gene uncertain. CDR3 length equals 14 residues. The V gene lost 0 bases and the J gene lost 6 bases, with 12 bases spanning the gap. Germline V lookup: CDR1 SGHRS, CDR2 YFSETQ. Here the CDR3 DNA reads TGCGCCAGCAGCTTGGATGCCCGCGATAATGGCTACACCTTC. As protein: CASSLDARDNGYTF.

In DNA form, the CDR3 reads TGTGCCAGCAGCTTGGTCCCCCAGGGGATGAGGTATGGCTACACCTTC. Protein sequence: CASSLVPQGMRYGYTF. The V and J genes are TRBV5-5 and TRBJ1-2; possibly TRBD1 for D (6 bases). The CDR3 has 16 residues. Germline V gene lookup returns CDR1 SGHKS and CDR2 YYEKEE (reference sequence). V lost 0 bases and J lost 5, with 17 bases in between.

This chain links TRBV28 with TRBJ1-5; 7 bases match TRBD1. The V and J ends lost 6 bases and 3 bases, in that order; junction bases with no gene match: 8. Germline assignment: CDR1 MDHEN and CDR2 SYDVKM. The CDR3 is made up of 15 amino acids. The CDR3 DNA reads as TGTGCCAGCAGCACAGGGGTATACCCCAATCAGCCCCAGCATTTT. It translates to CASSTGVYPNQPQHF.

The V and J genes are TRBV5-4 and TRBJ1-6, with 7 bases lining up with TRBD1. Germline trimming cut 1 base from V and 8 bases from J; bases unmatched to any gene: 6. This CDR3 contains 15 residues. CDR1 and CDR2 (germline): SGHNT, YYREEE (reference sequence). The CDR3 region has the DNA TGTGCCAGCAGCTTGAGGCAGGGGGAAGATTCACCCCTCCACTTT. It codes for CASSLRQGEDSPLHF.

The chain recombines TRBV7-9 with TRBJ2-5, with 9 positions matching TRBD2. This CDR3 has 16 amino acids. J lost 3 bases, V lost 1 base, and 6 bases had no gene match. The germline V gene has CDR1 SEHNR and CDR2 FQNEAQ (reference sequence). The CDR3 sequence is CASSLGLAGPEETQYF. Written as DNA, the CDR3 is TGTGCCAGCAGCTTAGGTCTAGCGGGACCGGAAGAGACCCAGTACTTC.

The chain combines TRBV5-1 with TRBJ2-5, with D possibly TRBD1 on 6 matching bases. CDR1 is SGHRS, CDR2 YFSETQ, per germline. The CDR3 consists of 13 residues. V was clipped by 1 base and J by 4 bases, with 8 bases between them. As DNA, the CDR3 is TGCGCCAGCAGCTTGTTAGGGGGAGAGACCCAGTACTTC. It specifies CASSLLGGETQYF. Drawing the rest from reference TRBV5-1 and TRBJ2-5, the complete variable domain is KAGVTQTPRYLIKTRGQQVTLSCSPISGHRSVSWYQQTPGQGLQFLFEYFSETQRNKGNFPGRFSGRQFSNSRSEMNVSTLELGDSALYLCASSLLGGETQYFGPGTRLLVL.

The V call is TRBV4-1, the J call TRBJ2-1, with D tentatively TRBD2 (7 bases). This CDR3 is built from 18 residues. CDR1 is MGHRA and CDR2 is YSYEKL in the germline V gene. Trimming cost V 0 bases and J 7 bases, with 22 bases left between them. Written as DNA, the CDR3 is TGCGCCAGCAGCCAAGAAGAGGGATGGCGGGGGCTTGGGAATGAGCAGTTCTTC. Residues: CASSQEEGWRGLGNEQFF.

In its sample, this clone was seen a few times. This rearrangement joins TRBV9 to TRBJ2-6; perhaps TRBD1 as D (5 bases). CDR1 SGDLS and CDR2 YYNGEE come from the germline V gene. CDR3 length: 14 residues. Trimming stripped 1 base from V and 9 bases from J, with 11 bases between. The CDR3 spells CASSVLGESNVLTF. The CDR3 nucleotides are TGTGCCAGCAGCGTACTAGGGGAAAGCAACGTCCTGACTTTC.

The chain links TRBV5-1 to TRBJ2-6; D unclear. Germline values: CDR1 SGHRS, CDR2 YFSETQ. Deletions cut 0 bases from V and 0 bases from J, with 7 bases between. This CDR3 is built from 16 residues. In DNA form, the CDR3 reads TGCGCCAGCAGCTTGGCGGTAAGCTCTGGGGCCAACGTCCTGACTTTC. Protein sequence: CASSLAVSSGANVLTF.

The chain carries TRBV19 and TRBJ2-7; D is ambiguous. CDR3 length: 14 amino acids. Per germline, CDR1 LNHDA and CDR2 SQIVND (reference sequence). V lost 1 base, J lost 1 base, and 8 bases lay in between. CDR3 nucleotides: TGTGCCAGTAGTATAGTGGGCCCATCCTACGAGCAGTACTTC. This gives the protein CASSIVGPSYEQYF.

The chain is built from TRBV5-4 and TRBJ2-7; D might be TRBD1 (6 bases). Looked up from germline, CDR1 is SGHNT and CDR2 is YYREEE (reference sequence). V was pared by 2 bases and J by 5 bases, with 11 bases between. The CDR3 covers 13 residues. The CDR3 sequence is CASSFRQDNEQYF. DNA of the CDR3: TGTGCCAGCAGCTTTAGACAGGATAACGAGCAGTACTTC.

This clone turned up a few times. The CDR3 sequence: CASSSQGQDYNEQFF. The CDR3 bases are TGTGCCAGCAGCTCACAGGGACAGGACTACAATGAGCAGTTCTTC. V gene TRBV5-6 combines with J gene TRBJ2-1; 8 bases fit TRBD1. Trimming removed 3 bases from V and 3 bases from J; junction bases left unmatched: 5. CDR3 length equals 15 residues. Germline-derived CDR1 and CDR2 are SGHDT and YYEEEE.

This clone has a handful of counts. The chain employs TRBV19 and TRBJ2-3, with D possibly TRBD1 on 6 matching bases. Per the germline V gene, CDR1 is LNHDA and CDR2 is SQIVND (reference sequence). V lost 1 base, J lost 2 bases, and 10 bases lay in between. This CDR3 comprises 15 residues. In DNA form, the CDR3 reads TGTGCCAGTAGTATAGCCCAGGGGCCCACAGATACGCAGTATTTT. Its translation: CASSIAQGPTDTQYF.

The V call is TRBV6-5, the J call TRBJ1-1, with D unclear. Trimming removed 7 bases at V and 4 bases at J, with 13 bases between. From germline, CDR1 is MNHEY and CDR2 SVGAGI. The length of the CDR3 is 13 residues. The CDR3 DNA reads TGTGCCAGCAAGGACGGGAGGATCACTGAAGCTTTCTTT. Residues: CASKDGRITEAFF.

A single count supports this clone. This sequence joins TRBV27 and TRBJ2-7; D uncertain. Per the germline V gene, CDR1 is MNHEY and CDR2 is SMNVEV (reference sequence). Trimming stripped 5 bases from V and 2 bases from J, with 10 bases between. The CDR3 is 13 residues long. The CDR3: CASSPSKAYEQYF. CDR3 DNA sequence: TGTGCCAGCAGTCCAAGCAAAGCCTACGAGCAGTACTTC.

The chain carries TRBV9 and TRBJ2-3, with 7 positions matching TRBD1. Looked up from germline, CDR1 is SGDLS and CDR2 is YYNGEE. This CDR3 has 16 amino acids. The trim removed 3 bases at V and 1 base at J, leaving 8 bases unmatched. This chain's CDR3 is CASSGRQGPGTDTQYF. The CDR3 region has the DNA TGTGCCAGCAGCGGTCGACAGGGACCGGGCACAGATACGCAGTATTTT.

With regard to this clone: The identical CDR3 is also encoded by other nucleotide sequences in the sample. This chain joins TRBV7-9 and TRBJ1-4, with 9 bases fitting TRBD1. Germline CDR1 reads SEHNR; CDR2 reads FQNEAQ (reference sequence). J gave up 2 bases and V 1 base, and 2 bases lay outside the gene matches. The CDR3 sequence is 16 residues long. The CDR3 is CASSLGDRGTNEKLFF. CDR3 sequence (DNA): TGTGCCAGCAGCTTAGGCGACAGGGGGACTAATGAAAAACTGTTTTTT.

The rearrangement joins TRBV28 to TRBJ1-2; D is perhaps TRBD1 (6 bases). The germline V gene encodes CDR1 MDHEN and CDR2 SYDVKM. CDR3 length: 12 amino acids. The V end lost 7 bases, the J end lost 4 bases, and 10 bases lay between the germline ends. The CDR3 DNA reads TGTGCCAGCACCGACAGGTTCTATGGCTACACCTTC. Its protein is CASTDRFYGYTF.